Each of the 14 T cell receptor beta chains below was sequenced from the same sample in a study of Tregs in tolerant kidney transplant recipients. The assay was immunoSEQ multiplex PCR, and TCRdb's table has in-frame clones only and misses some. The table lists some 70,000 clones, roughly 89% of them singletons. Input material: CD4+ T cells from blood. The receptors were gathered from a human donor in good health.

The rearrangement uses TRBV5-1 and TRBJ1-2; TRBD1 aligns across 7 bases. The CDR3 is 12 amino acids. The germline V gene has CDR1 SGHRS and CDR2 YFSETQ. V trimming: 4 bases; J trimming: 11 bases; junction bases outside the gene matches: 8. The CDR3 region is CASSLDRDLYTF. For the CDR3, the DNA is TGCGCCAGCAGCCTAGACAGGGACTTATACACCTTC.

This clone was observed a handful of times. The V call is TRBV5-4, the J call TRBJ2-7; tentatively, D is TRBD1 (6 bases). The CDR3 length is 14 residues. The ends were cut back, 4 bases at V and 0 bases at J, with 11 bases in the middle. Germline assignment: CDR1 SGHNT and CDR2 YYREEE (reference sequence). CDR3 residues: CASSPADSSYEQYF. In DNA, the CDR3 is TGTGCCAGCAGCCCGGCGGACAGCTCCTACGAGCAGTACTTC. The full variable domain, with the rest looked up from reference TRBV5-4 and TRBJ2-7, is ETGVTQSPTHLIKTRGQQVTLRCSSQSGHNTVSWYQQALGQGPQFIFQYYREEENGRGNFPPRFSGLQFPNYSSELNVNALELDDSALYLCASSPADSSYEQYFGPGTRLTVT.

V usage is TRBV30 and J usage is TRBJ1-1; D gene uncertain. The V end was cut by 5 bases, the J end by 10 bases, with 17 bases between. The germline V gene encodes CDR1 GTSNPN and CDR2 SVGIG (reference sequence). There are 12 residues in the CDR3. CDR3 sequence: CAWGFEGRGAFF. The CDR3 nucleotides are TGTGCCTGGGGATTCGAAGGACGCGGAGCTTTCTTT.

The CDR3 region has the DNA TGTGCCAGTAGTATCCGAACACAAGCGGGGCACAGCTCCTACGAGCAGTACTTC. Its protein product is CASSIRTQAGHSSYEQYF. V usage is TRBV19 and J usage is TRBJ2-7, with 7 bases aligning to TRBD2. Germline assignment: CDR1 LNHDA and CDR2 SQIVND (reference sequence). Trimming cost V 3 bases and J 0 bases; bases outside gene matches: 14. The length of the CDR3 is 18 residues.

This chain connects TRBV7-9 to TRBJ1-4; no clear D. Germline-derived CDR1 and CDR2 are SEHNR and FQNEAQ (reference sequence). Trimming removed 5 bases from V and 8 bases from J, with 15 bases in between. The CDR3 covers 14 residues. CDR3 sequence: CASSLRVGGEKLFF. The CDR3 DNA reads TGTGCCAGCAGCCTGAGGGTTGGAGGAGAAAAACTGTTTTTT.

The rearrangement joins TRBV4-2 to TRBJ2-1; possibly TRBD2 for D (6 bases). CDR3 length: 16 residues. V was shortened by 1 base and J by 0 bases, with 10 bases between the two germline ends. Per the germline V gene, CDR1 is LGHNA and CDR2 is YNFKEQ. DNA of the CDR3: TGTGCCAGCAGCCAAGCTAGCGCGAGCTCCTACAATGAGCAGTTCTTC. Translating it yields CASSQASASSYNEQFF.

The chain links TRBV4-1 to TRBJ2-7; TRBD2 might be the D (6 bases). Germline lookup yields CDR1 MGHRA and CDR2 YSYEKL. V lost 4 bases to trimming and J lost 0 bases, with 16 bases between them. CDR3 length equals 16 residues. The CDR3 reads CASSPRWRELSYEQYF. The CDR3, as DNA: TGCGCCAGCAGCCCCCGTTGGAGGGAACTCTCCTACGAGCAGTACTTC.

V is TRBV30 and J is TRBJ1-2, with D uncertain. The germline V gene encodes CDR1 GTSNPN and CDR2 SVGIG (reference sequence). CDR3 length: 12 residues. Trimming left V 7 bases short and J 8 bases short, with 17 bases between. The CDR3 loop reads CAYNIGGPGYTF. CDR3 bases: TGTGCCTATAACATTGGCGGTCCAGGCTACACCTTC.

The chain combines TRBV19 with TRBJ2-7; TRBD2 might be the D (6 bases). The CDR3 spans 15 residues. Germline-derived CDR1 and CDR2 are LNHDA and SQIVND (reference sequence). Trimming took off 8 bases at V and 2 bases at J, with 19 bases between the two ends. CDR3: CASRPGGRVTYEQYF. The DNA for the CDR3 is TGTGCCAGTCGCCCTGGAGGGCGCGTCACCTACGAGCAGTACTTC.

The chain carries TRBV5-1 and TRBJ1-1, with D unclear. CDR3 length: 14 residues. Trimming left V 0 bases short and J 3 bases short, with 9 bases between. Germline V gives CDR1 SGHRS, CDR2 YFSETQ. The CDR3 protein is CASSLGVADTEAFF. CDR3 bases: TGCGCCAGCAGCTTGGGGGTCGCCGACACTGAAGCTTTCTTT.

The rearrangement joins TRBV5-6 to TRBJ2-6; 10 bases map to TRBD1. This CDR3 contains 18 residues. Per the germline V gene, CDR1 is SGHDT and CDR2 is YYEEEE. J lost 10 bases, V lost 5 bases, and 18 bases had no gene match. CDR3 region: CASSSDRGLRPPGNVLTF. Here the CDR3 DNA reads TGTGCCAGCAGTTCCGACAGGGGGCTTCGACCCCCTGGGAACGTCCTGACTTTC.

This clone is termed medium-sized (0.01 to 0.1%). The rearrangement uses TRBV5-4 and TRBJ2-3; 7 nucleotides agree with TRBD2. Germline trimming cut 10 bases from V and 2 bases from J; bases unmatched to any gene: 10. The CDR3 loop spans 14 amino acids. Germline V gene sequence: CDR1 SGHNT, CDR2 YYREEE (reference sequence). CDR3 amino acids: CAGLREGFTDTQYF. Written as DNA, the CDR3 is TGTGCCGGACTTAGGGAGGGGTTCACAGATACGCAGTATTTT.

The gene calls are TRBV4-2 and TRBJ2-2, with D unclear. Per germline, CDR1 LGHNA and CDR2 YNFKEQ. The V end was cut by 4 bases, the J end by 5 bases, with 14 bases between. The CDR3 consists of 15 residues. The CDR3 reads CASSPGRVGTGELFF. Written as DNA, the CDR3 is TGTGCCAGCAGCCCCGGTCGGGTGGGGACCGGGGAGCTGTTTTTT.

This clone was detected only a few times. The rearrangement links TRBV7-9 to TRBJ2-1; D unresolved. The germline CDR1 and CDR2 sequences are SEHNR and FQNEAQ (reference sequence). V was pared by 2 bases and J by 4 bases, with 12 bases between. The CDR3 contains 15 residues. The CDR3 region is CASSLSKALYNEQFF. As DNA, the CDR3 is TGTGCCAGCAGCTTAAGTAAAGCGCTGTACAATGAGCAGTTCTTC.